The T cell receptor beta chain under discussion was sequenced for a study of response to subunit inactivated influenza vaccine. As concerns this clonotype: The antigen remains unidentified. Its ends do not fully match the called genes, so a read error is possible.

The CDR3 spans 15 residues. Germline lookup yields CDR1 SGHDT and CDR2 YYEEEE. Findings of the study overall: With each seasonal influenza vaccination, the authors suggested, few new T cells are recruited.

TCRdb analysed the RT-PCR reads with MiXCR anew, one entry per CDR3 protein. The sample has about 610,000 distinct CDR3 sequences; approximately 14% are singletons. The chain links TRBV5-6 to TRBJ2-2; a weak D match, TRBD2 (6 bases). The source material was PBMCs from blood, sampled roughly 12 days after vaccination. The source of this sequence is a man in his fifties who received an inactivated influenza vaccine. The DNA for the CDR3 is TGTGCCAGCAGCTCCCGGGACTGGCACACCGGGGAGCTGATTTTT. Encoded protein: CASSSRDWHTGELIF.